The entry below gives a single T cell receptor (beta chain) sequence along with its context. Between the trimmed V and J ends, which lost 2 bases and 6 bases, there was a span of 16 bases. This CDR3 is built from 16 residues. Per germline, CDR1 MNHNY and CDR2 SVGAGI (reference sequence). This sample is drawn from a study of OX40 agonist ivuxolimab in advanced cancers. At the level of the study: Dosing consisted of intravenous ivuxolimab at 0.01 to 10 mg/kg every 2 weeks.

The protocol was immunoSEQ multiplex PCR, while the TCRdb copy is restricted to in-frame clones and leaves out a portion. The sample contains about 94,000 clones, about 93% of which appear only once. Blood samples were obtained at baseline, cycle 4 day 1, and cycle 7 day 1. The source material was CD4+ or CD8+ T cells sorted from blood, sampled in a trial of the OX40 agonist ivuxolimab. The genes are TRBV6-6 and TRBJ2-2; D call uncertain. This TCR was recovered from an adult with an advanced solid tumor such as melanoma, head and neck, liver or kidney cancer. This CDR3 is CASSYGLSSMAGELFF. In nucleotides, the CDR3 is TGTGCCAGCAGTTACGGTCTAAGCTCCATGGCCGGGGAGCTGTTTTTT.